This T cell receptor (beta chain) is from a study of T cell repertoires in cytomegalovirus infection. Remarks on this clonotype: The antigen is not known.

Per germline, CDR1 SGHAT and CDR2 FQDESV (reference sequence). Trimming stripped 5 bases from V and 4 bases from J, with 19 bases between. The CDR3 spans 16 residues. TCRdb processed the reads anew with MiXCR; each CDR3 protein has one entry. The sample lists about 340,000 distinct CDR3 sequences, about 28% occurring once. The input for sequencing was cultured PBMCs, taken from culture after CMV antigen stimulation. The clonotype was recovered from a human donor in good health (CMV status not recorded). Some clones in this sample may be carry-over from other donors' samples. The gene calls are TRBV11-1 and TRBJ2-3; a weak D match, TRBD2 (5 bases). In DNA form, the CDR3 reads TGTGCCAGCAGCCCTGTTGATGTCCTACTAGCAGATACGCAGTATTTT. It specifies CASSPVDVLLADTQYF. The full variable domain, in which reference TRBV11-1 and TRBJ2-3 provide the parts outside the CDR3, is EAEVAQSPRYKITEKSQAVAFWCDPISGHATLYWYRQILGQGPELLVQFQDESVVDDSQLPKDRFSAERLKGVDSTLKIQPAELGDSAMYLCASSPVDVLLADTQYFGPGTRLTVL.